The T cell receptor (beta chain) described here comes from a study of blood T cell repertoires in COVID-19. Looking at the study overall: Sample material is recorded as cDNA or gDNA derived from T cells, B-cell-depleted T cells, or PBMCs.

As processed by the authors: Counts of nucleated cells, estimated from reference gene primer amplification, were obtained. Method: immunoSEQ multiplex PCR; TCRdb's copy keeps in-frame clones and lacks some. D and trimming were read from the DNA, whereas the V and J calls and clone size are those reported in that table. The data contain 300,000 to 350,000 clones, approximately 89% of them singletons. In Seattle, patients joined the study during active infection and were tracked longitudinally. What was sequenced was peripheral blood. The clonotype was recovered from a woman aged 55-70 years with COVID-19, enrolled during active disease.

This CDR3 reads CASSLVDRVSYNEQFF. The CDR3 nucleotides read TGTGCCAGCAGCTTGGTGGACAGGGTCTCCTACAATGAGCAGTTCTTC. This chain connects TRBV7-9 to TRBJ2-1; 8 nucleotides align to TRBD1. There are 16 residues in the CDR3. CDR1 and CDR2 (germline): SEHNR, FQNEAQ (reference sequence). The junction had 4 bases not matched to a gene; V was cut back by 3 bases and J by 0 bases.